The present T cell receptor (beta chain) was sequenced within a study of T cell responses to AZD1222 COVID-19 vaccine. Study conclusions and caveats: CD4 TCRs associated with vaccination spanned spike, dominating at 160-218 and 743-854.

Germline CDR1 is SNHLY and CDR2 is FYNNEI. V lost 7 bases and J lost 6, with 15 bases in between. The length of the CDR3 is 13 residues. This clone showed up just a few times. As yet, its antigen is unknown. Both about-4-week and about-12-week second-dose recipients were combined. TCRdb's table, derived via immunoSEQ multiplex PCR, lists solely in-frame clones and lacks some. The data contain just under 75,000 clones, about three quarters of them seen just once; the ten biggest clones take up about 50%. The chain is built from TRBV2 and TRBJ1-1; D is perhaps TRBD1 (5 bases). Sequenced here: peripheral blood, sampled 28 days after the second AZD1222 dose. The TCR comes from an adult who received the AZD1222 COVID-19 vaccine. The CDR3 nucleotides are TGTGCCAGCACATTCGCAGGGTTTGCTGAAGCTTTCTTT. Its translation is CASTFAGFAEAFF.